This record concerns one T cell receptor beta chain sequence. The antigen remains undetermined. The data originate from a study of T cells in localized non-small cell lung cancer. General study results and limits: Longer survival (overall) was linked to higher T cell density in blood. Because researchers sequenced only one region of the tumor, heterogeneity is still possible. Adjacent lung held a median roughly 54 of the top 100 tumor clones. Measurement of T cell clonality placed uninvolved adjacent lung highest, above the level in tumor.

Sequencing used immunoSEQ multiplex PCR; TCRdb keeps in-frame clones, though not all of them. The data show roughly 89,000 clones, approximately 91% seen once. Trimming took 7 bases from V and 1 from J, leaving 13 bases between them. Germline assignment: CDR1 SGHRS and CDR2 YFSETQ. This CDR3 is built from 14 residues. The sample here was PBMCs, taken before any cancer treatment. The TCR sequence derives from a woman aged 40-69 years with stage II squamous cell lung carcinoma. The rearrangement uses TRBV5-1 and TRBJ2-3; D remains unclear. As DNA, the CDR3 is TGCGCCAGCGGAAGGGAAGTCGGCACAGATACGCAGTATTTT. Translating gives CASGREVGTDTQYF.